The T cell receptor (beta chain) described here comes from a study of cytomegalovirus exposure and HLA in healthy donors. Study overall: The 500 to 750 first-cohort repertoires and the approximately 110 validation repertoires shared the same platform, a later analysis reported.

The roughly 120-subject validation cohort, separate from the approximately 670-subject first cohort, included the donors. The table came from immunoSEQ multiplex PCR; TCRdb's copy has only in-frame clones and leaves some out. The profile shows about 330,000 clones, 80% to 90% of them singletons. Overall study findings and caveats: The investigators catalogued 150 or so TCR beta chains as cytomegalovirus-associated.

This clone was found once. The target antigen is unknown. Sequences were obtained from PBMCs. This clonotype was obtained from a woman between 18 and 29 years old in good health and CMV-seronegative.

CDR3 sequence: CASSGGRGNTEAFF. In DNA, the CDR3 is TGTGCCAGCAGCGGGGGCAGGGGGAACACTGAAGCTTTCTTT. The chain has TRBV9 and TRBJ1-1; D is perhaps TRBD1 (6 bases). This CDR3 spans 14 amino acids. V lost 3 bases to trimming and J lost 1 base, with 10 bases between them. Germline lookup yields CDR1 SGDLS and CDR2 YYNGEE.